The rows below give T cell receptor beta chains drawn from one sample of a study of shared T cell receptors in the human thymus. Produced via immunoSEQ multiplex PCR; TCRdb's table is partial and in-frame only. The top ten clones hold about 0.01% of a sample with hundreds of thousands of clones, approximately 90% of them seen once. The same specimen was also included in a second study, on human thymus T cells.

Sequenced material: thymocytes. The receptors here all came from a boy under two years old with a congenital heart defect. Each CDR3 is given with its conserved first and last residue. D genes are given only for firm matches. The size entry is marked missing in some rows and otherwise reads once, few, many or a size class.

V: TRBV30
J: TRBJ1-1
size: NA
D: NA
DNA: TGTGCTACGACTCCACCCGCGGGGGCTTTCTTT
CDR3: CATTPPAGAFF

V: TRBV19
J: TRBJ2-1
size: NA
D: NA
DNA: TGTGCCAGTACCCCCGCGGGTGCTGGAGACAATGAGCAGTTCTTC
CDR3: CASTPAGAGDNEQFF

V: TRBV27
J: TRBJ2-3
size: NA
D: NA
DNA: TGTGCCAGCAGTCCCCGAGTGGGGCGGGATACGCAGTATTTT
CDR3: CASSPRVGRDTQYF

V: TRBV10-3
J: TRBJ2-7
size: NA
D: NA
DNA: TGTGCCATCAGTGCGGACACCCACGAGCAGTACTTC
CDR3: CAISADTHEQYF

V: TRBV27
J: TRBJ2-7
size: once
D: TRBD2
DNA: TGTGCCAGCAGTCCATTAGCGGGAAAGCCCTACGAGCAGTACTTC
CDR3: CASSPLAGKPYEQYF

V: TRBV21-1
J: TRBJ2-7
size: NA
D: NA
DNA: TGTGCCAGCAGCAAAGCATTGGGACACTCCTACGAGCAGTACTTC
CDR3: CASSKALGHSYEQYF

V: TRBV28
J: TRBJ2-3
size: NA
D: NA
DNA: TGTGCCAGCAGTTTGGGGCCCATTGCCGCGACTAGCACAGATACGCAGTATTTT
CDR3: CASSLGPIAATSTDTQYF

V: TRBV29-1
J: TRBJ2-2
size: NA
D: TRBD1
DNA: TGCAGCGTTGCAGGGACAGGGAGGACCGGGGAGCTGTTTTTT
CDR3: CSVAGTGRTGELFF

V: TRBV7-7
J: TRBJ2-1
size: once
D: NA
DNA: TGTGCTAGCAGCTTACAAGCGGTCTCCTACAATGAGCAGTTCTTC
CDR3: CASSLQAVSYNEQFF

V: TRBV5-1
J: TRBJ1-1
size: NA
D: TRBD1
DNA: TGCGCCAGCAGCCTCTGGACAGGGGGGACGGCGGACACTGAAGCTTTCTTT
CDR3: CASSLWTGGTADTEAFF

V: TRBV30
J: TRBJ1-1
size: NA
D: TRBD1
DNA: TGTGCCTGGAGTTCGACAGGGCCCCCGGGGTGGAACACTGAAGCTTTCTTT
CDR3: CAWSSTGPPGWNTEAFF

V: TRBV7-3
J: TRBJ2-3
size: NA
D: NA
DNA: TGTGCCAGCAGCTCTCTGGGAGCGAACACAGATACGCAGTATTTT
CDR3: CASSSLGANTDTQYF

V: TRBV5-1
J: TRBJ2-7
size: NA
D: TRBD2
DNA: TGCGCCAGCAGCTTTAGCGGGAGTTTCTACGAGCAGTACTTC
CDR3: CASSFSGSFYEQYF

V: TRBV5-8
J: TRBJ2-3
size: NA
D: TRBD2
DNA: TGTGCCAGCAGCTTGGCTAGCGGGATTAGCACAGATACGCAGTATTTT
CDR3: CASSLASGISTDTQYF

V: TRBV28
J: TRBJ2-7
size: few
D: NA
DNA: TGTGCCAGCAGTCTTGGGGCAGGGGACGAGCAGTACTTC
CDR3: CASSLGAGDEQYF

V: TRBV5-5
J: TRBJ2-3
size: NA
D: TRBD2
DNA: TGTGCCAGCAGCCCGGAGGCTAGCGGAGGCACAGATACGCAGTATTTT
CDR3: CASSPEASGGTDTQYF

V: TRBV5-4
J: TRBJ2-1
size: NA
D: NA
DNA: TGTGCCAGCAGCTTGGCCGAGGTTAATGAGCAGTTCTTC
CDR3: CASSLAEVNEQFF

V: TRBV27
J: TRBJ2-3
size: NA
D: NA
DNA: TGTGCCAGCAGTTTATCGAGCGGGCGCACAGATACGCAGTATTTT
CDR3: CASSLSSGRTDTQYF

V: TRBV30
J: TRBJ1-5
size: NA
D: NA
DNA: TGTGCCTGGAGCTTTGGGCCGCCCCCCAATCAGCCCCAGCATTTT
CDR3: CAWSFGPPPNQPQHF

V: TRBV7-2
J: TRBJ2-3
size: NA
D: TRBD1
DNA: TGTGCCAGCAGCTCCGGGACAGGGGGTGAGGCGACAGATACGCAGTATTTT
CDR3: CASSSGTGGEATDTQYF

V: TRBV7-9
J: TRBJ1-2
size: few
D: NA
DNA: TGTGCCAGCAGCTCCCGTTGGGCCTACACCTTC
CDR3: CASSSRWAYTF

V: TRBV13
J: TRBJ2-7
size: NA
D: NA
DNA: TGTGCCAGCAGCTGGCCGGGACTCCGAGCGGAGCAGTACTTC
CDR3: CASSWPGLRAEQYF

V: TRBV7-2
J: TRBJ2-2
size: NA
D: TRBD2
DNA: TGTGCCAGCAGCTTAGAGGTAGCGGGAGAGATCGGGGAGCTGTTTTTT
CDR3: CASSLEVAGEIGELFF

V: TRBV5-1
J: TRBJ2-5
size: NA
D: TRBD2
DNA: TGCGCCAGCATGGGAATCGCGGGGGGCCGACAAGAGACCCAGTACTTC
CDR3: CASMGIAGGRQETQYF

V: TRBV10-1
J: TRBJ2-4
size: NA
D: NA
DNA: TGCGCCAGCAGTGGAGAAAACATTCAGTACTTC
CDR3: CASSGENIQYF

V: TRBV7-9
J: TRBJ2-7
size: NA
D: TRBD2
DNA: TGTGCCAGCACCACTAGCGGGAGGTGGCACGAGCAGTACTTC
CDR3: CASTTSGRWHEQYF

V: TRBV5-6
J: TRBJ2-5
size: NA
D: NA
DNA: TGTGCCAGCAGCCAACCCCGACTACTGCCTATTCCGAAAGAGACCCAGTACTTC
CDR3: CASSQPRLLPIPKETQYF

V: TRBV18
J: TRBJ2-7
size: NA
D: NA
DNA: TGTGCCAGCTCTGGACAGCACTACGAGCAGTACTTC
CDR3: CASSGQHYEQYF

V: TRBV11-3
J: TRBJ2-7
size: NA
D: NA
DNA: TGTGCCAGCAGCTTAGCCCCCGCCTACGAGCAGTACTTC
CDR3: CASSLAPAYEQYF

V: TRBV4-1
J: TRBJ2-7
size: NA
D: TRBD1
DNA: TGCGCCAGCAGCCCACCCGGGACAGGGGCGGATGAGCAGTACTTC
CDR3: CASSPPGTGADEQYF

V: TRBV5-1
J: TRBJ1-2
size: NA
D: TRBD1
DNA: TGCGCCAGCAGCCGGACTGAGGGACAGGGGAAAGCTTATGGCTACACCTTC
CDR3: CASSRTEGQGKAYGYTF

V: TRBV10-2
J: TRBJ2-1
size: NA
D: TRBD2
DNA: TGCGCCAGCAGTGAGTCGACTAGCGGGGCTAATAGTGAGCAGTTCTTC
CDR3: CASSESTSGANSEQFF

V: TRBV5-1
J: TRBJ2-7
size: NA
D: TRBD1
DNA: TGCGCCAGCAGCTTATGGACAGGGGGTGGGGAGCAGTACTTC
CDR3: CASSLWTGGGEQYF

V: TRBV9
J: TRBJ2-1
size: NA
D: NA
DNA: TGTGCCAGCAGCGGATCGGGGTTCTCCTACAATGAGCAGTTCTTC
CDR3: CASSGSGFSYNEQFF

V: TRBV10-3
J: TRBJ1-2
size: NA
D: NA
DNA: TGTGCCATCAGTGAGTACGGCAGGCGAAACTATGGCTACACCTTC
CDR3: CAISEYGRRNYGYTF

V: TRBV27
J: TRBJ2-2
size: NA
D: TRBD1
DNA: TGTGCCAGCAGTTTATCGATCTTGCCAGGGGGCACCGGGGAGCTGTTTTTT
CDR3: CASSLSILPGGTGELFF

V: TRBV2
J: TRBJ2-2
size: NA
D: TRBD1
DNA: TGTGCCAGCAGTGAAACAGGGGCCGGGGAGCTGTTTTTT
CDR3: CASSETGAGELFF

V: TRBV6-6
J: TRBJ2-3
size: NA
D: TRBD2
DNA: TGTGCCAGCAGTAAACCGGGACTAGCGGCCACAGATACGCAGTATTTT
CDR3: CASSKPGLAATDTQYF

V: TRBV30
J: TRBJ1-4
size: NA
D: NA
DNA: TGTGCCTGGAGTGTCCCGGGGGGGACTAATGAAAAACTGTTTTTT
CDR3: CAWSVPGGTNEKLFF

V: TRBV19
J: TRBJ2-7
size: NA
D: TRBD2
DNA: TGTGCCAGTAGGGGGTCGTGCGGGAGTCCTACACAATCCTACGAGCAGTACTTC
CDR3: CASRGSCGSPTQSYEQYF

V: TRBV2
J: TRBJ1-5
size: NA
D: TRBD1
DNA: TGTGCCAGCAGTGGAGGGGCAGGGGGAGGTCAGCCCCAGCATTTT
CDR3: CASSGGAGGGQPQHF

V: TRBV7-8
J: TRBJ2-1
size: few
D: NA
DNA: TGTGCCAGCAGCTTAGGAGGTGTTCGGTCGAGCTCCTACAATGAGCAGTTCTTC
CDR3: CASSLGGVRSSSYNEQFF

V: TRBV2
J: TRBJ2-6
size: NA
D: TRBD1
DNA: TGTGCCAGCAGTGAGGGACAGGGGTCTGGGGCCAACGTCCTGACTTTC
CDR3: CASSEGQGSGANVLTF

V: TRBV29-1
J: TRBJ2-7
size: NA
D: TRBD2
DNA: TGCAGCGCTATGACTAGCGGGAGCTACGAGCAGTACTTC
CDR3: CSAMTSGSYEQYF

V: TRBV25-1
J: TRBJ2-7
size: NA
D: TRBD1
DNA: TGTGCCAGCAGTGCCGTCACAGGGGTGGGGTACGAGCAGTACTTC
CDR3: CASSAVTGVGYEQYF

V: TRBV7-9
J: TRBJ1-1
size: NA
D: NA
DNA: TGTGCCAGCAGCTCCAGGAACACTGAAGCTTTCTTT
CDR3: CASSSRNTEAFF

V: TRBV11-2
J: TRBJ1-3
size: NA
D: TRBD1
DNA: TGTGCCAGCAGCTTAATGGGACAGGGCCCTGGAAACACCATATATTTT
CDR3: CASSLMGQGPGNTIYF

V: TRBV5-1
J: TRBJ2-1
size: NA
D: TRBD2
DNA: TGCGCCAGCAGCTTGGAAGGACTAGCGGGAGGTGTTGGTGAGCAGTTCTTC
CDR3: CASSLEGLAGGVGEQFF

V: TRBV27
J: TRBJ1-2
size: NA
D: TRBD1
DNA: TGTGCCAGCAGGGTCGGGGACAGGGGGCGCACTGGCTATGGCTACACCTTC
CDR3: CASRVGDRGRTGYGYTF

V: TRBV25-1
J: TRBJ1-4
size: NA
D: TRBD1
DNA: TGTGCCAGCAGTGAAGAAGACAGGGGGGAAACTAATGAAAAACTGTTTTTT
CDR3: CASSEEDRGETNEKLFF

V: TRBV28
J: TRBJ2-2
size: NA
D: NA
DNA: TGTGCCAGCAGATCTCTCAACAGAACCGGGGAGCTGTTTTTT
CDR3: CASRSLNRTGELFF

V: TRBV15
J: TRBJ2-3
size: NA
D: TRBD2
DNA: TGTGCCACCAGCAGAGTTTGGACTAGCTCAGATACGCAGTATTTT
CDR3: CATSRVWTSSDTQYF

V: TRBV6-5
J: TRBJ1-5
size: NA
D: NA
DNA: TGTGCCAGCAGTACCCTAGACCGGGAGCCCCAGCATTTT
CDR3: CASSTLDREPQHF

V: TRBV6-4
J: TRBJ1-1
size: NA
D: NA
DNA: TGTGCCATCCACAGGGCGGAAGCTTTCTTT
CDR3: CAIHRAEAFF

V: TRBV7-9
J: TRBJ2-7
size: NA
D: TRBD2
DNA: TGTGCCAGCAGCTTGGCCCTAGCGGGCTCCTACGAGCAGTACTTC
CDR3: CASSLALAGSYEQYF

V: TRBV5-1
J: TRBJ1-4
size: NA
D: NA
DNA: TGCGCCAGCAGCTTGGAAGGGGTGGGTGAAAAACTGTTTTTT
CDR3: CASSLEGVGEKLFF

V: TRBV20-1
J: TRBJ2-1
size: once
D: TRBD2
DNA: TGCAGTGCTTTGAGGGAGGGTGAGCAGTTCTTC
CDR3: CSALREGEQFF